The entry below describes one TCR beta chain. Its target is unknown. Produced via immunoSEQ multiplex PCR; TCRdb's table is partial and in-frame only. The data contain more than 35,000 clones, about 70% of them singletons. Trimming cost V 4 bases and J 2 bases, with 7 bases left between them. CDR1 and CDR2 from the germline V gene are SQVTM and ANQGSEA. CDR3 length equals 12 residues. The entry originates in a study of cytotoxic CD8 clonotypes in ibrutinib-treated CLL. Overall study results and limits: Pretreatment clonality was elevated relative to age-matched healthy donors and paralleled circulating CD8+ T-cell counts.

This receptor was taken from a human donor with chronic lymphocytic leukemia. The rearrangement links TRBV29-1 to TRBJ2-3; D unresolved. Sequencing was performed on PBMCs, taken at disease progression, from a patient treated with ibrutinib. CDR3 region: CSVVWYTDTQYF. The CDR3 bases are TGCAGCGTTGTCTGGTACACAGATACGCAGTATTTT.